This T cell receptor (beta chain) was captured by sequencing in a study of blood T cell repertoires in COVID-19. Authors' processing steps: How many nucleated cells were present was estimated from reference gene primer amplification. Sequenced by immunoSEQ multiplex PCR; TCRdb stores in-frame clones only, minus some. That table gives V, J and clone size, and the DNA gave D and trimming. Among some 300,000 clones listed, about 90% were seen once. During active infection, Seattle patients enrolled and were then monitored through disease. The sequenced sample was peripheral blood. This TCR derives from a woman between 35 and 50 years old with COVID-19, enrolled during active disease.

CDR3 amino acids: CASVGQRSQPQHF. CDR3 nucleotide sequence: TGTGCCAGCGTGGGACAGCGAAGTCAGCCCCAGCATTTT. The chain joins TRBV2 to TRBJ1-5; TRBD1 matches 7 bases. This CDR3 comprises 13 residues. V lost 8 bases and J lost 6; bases outside the gene matches: 7. Germline V CDR1 and CDR2: SNHLY, FYNNEI.